This TCR beta chain was sequenced in a study of blood T cells in healthy people across ages. For every donor, a draw yielded 9.5 to 10 milliliters of peripheral blood. Every sample had a minimum of 6 million PBMCs isolated. A few counts support this clonotype. What it recognizes is unknown. Study-wide findings and caveats: While age rose, TCR beta diversity per million T cells dropped in a roughly linear way. The percentage of naive T cells correlated strongly with TCR beta diversity.

The CDR3 loop spans 16 amino acids. Per germline, CDR1 SGHTA and CDR2 FQGNSA. Trimming stripped 5 bases from V and 0 bases from J, with 14 bases between. Primers used in a second PCR of about 6 to 11 cycles were a sample-barcoded 5' primer and a J-beta primer mix. One entry per CDR3 protein, called by TCRdb with MiXCR from the 5' RACE reads. The table shows approximately 1.5 million distinct CDR3 sequences, with 40% to 45% occurring only once. The sequence was obtained from a woman aged 18-29 years in good health. The V call is TRBV7-2, the J call TRBJ2-4; D remains ambiguous. The material sequenced was blood. CDR3 protein: CASSAKQGLAKNIQYF. CDR3 DNA sequence: TGTGCCAGCAGCGCCAAACAAGGGTTAGCCAAAAACATTCAGTACTTC.